The 31 T cell receptor beta chains below all came from one sample that was sequenced in a study of cytomegalovirus exposure and HLA in healthy donors. Both 60 Vbeta primers and 13 Jbeta primers went into the PCR. Generated by immunoSEQ multiplex PCR, the TCRdb table keeps only in-frame clones and is missing some. The top ten clones hold 2% to 2.5% of a sample with about 260,000 clones, roughly two thirds of them seen once. Source material: PBMCs. The receptor set was obtained from a female donor in good health and CMV-seronegative.

This clone was picked up a small number of times. The chain employs TRBV19 and TRBJ2-7, with 11 bases identical to TRBD1. The J segment lost 3 bases and the V segment lost 4 bases, leaving 2 bases of the junction unmatched. The germline V gene has CDR1 LNHDA and CDR2 SQIVND (reference sequence). This CDR3 is 14 amino acids long. CDR3 amino acids: CASSTGTGGYEQYF. CDR3 bases: TGTGCCAGTAGTACCGGGACAGGGGGCTACGAGCAGTACTTC.

V usage is TRBV4-1 and J usage is TRBJ2-7; 7 positions agree with TRBD1. J gave up 0 bases and V 4 bases, and 12 bases lay outside the gene matches. Germline V CDR1 and CDR2: MGHRA, YSYEKL. This CDR3 comprises 17 residues. The CDR3 bases are TGCGCCAGCAGCCCAGCAGGGGGTCCCTTTGGCTCCTACGAGCAGTACTTC. It encodes CASSPAGGPFGSYEQYF.

This chain connects TRBV2 to TRBJ2-2; D ambiguous. V lost 6 bases and J lost 6, with 8 bases in between. The CDR3 has 12 residues. CDR1 and CDR2 from the germline V gene are SNHLY and FYNNEI. The CDR3 coding sequence is TGTGCCAGCAGGGAGTATCCCGGGGAGCTGTTTTTT. Translation gives CASREYPGELFF.

This clone was seen only a few times. The chain employs TRBV18 and TRBJ1-2; D is possibly TRBD1 (5 bases). The CDR3 runs to 15 residues. The germline gives CDR1 KGHSH, CDR2 LQKENI. Deletions cut 6 bases from V and 2 bases from J, with 16 bases between. CDR3: CASSGGVFSNYGYTF. In DNA, the CDR3 is TGTGCCAGCTCGGGAGGGGTCTTCTCAAACTATGGCTACACCTTC.

The J gene is TRBJ2-2, the V gene TRBV11-2, with D tentatively TRBD2 (6 bases). This CDR3 is built from 16 residues. Germline CDR1 reads SGHAT; CDR2 reads FQNNGV. V lost 4 bases to trimming and J lost 1 base, with 13 bases between them. The CDR3 DNA follows: TGTGCCAGCAGCTGGAGGGCGGGGAAGAACACCGGGGAGCTGTTTTTT. It translates to CASSWRAGKNTGELFF.

The V call is TRBV27, the J call TRBJ2-7; 10 nucleotides line up with TRBD2. The J segment lost 1 base and the V segment lost 6 bases, leaving 3 bases of the junction unmatched. In germline, CDR1 is MNHEY, CDR2 SMNVEV (reference sequence). The CDR3 is 14 amino acids. CDR3 nucleotides: TGTGCCAGCAGACTAGCGGGATCGTCCTACGAGCAGTACTTC. This sequence encodes CASRLAGSSYEQYF.

This clone showed up just a few times. The gene calls are TRBV20-1 and TRBJ2-7; perhaps TRBD1 as D (5 bases). Between the trimmed V and J ends, which lost 3 bases and 4 bases, there was a span of 7 bases. The CDR3 is 11 amino acids. The germline gives CDR1 DFQATT, CDR2 SNEGSKA (reference sequence). The CDR3 region is CSASGAYEQYF. CDR3 coding DNA: TGCAGTGCTAGTGGGGCTTACGAGCAGTACTTC.

The V gene is TRBV2, the J gene TRBJ2-3; 14 nucleotides align to TRBD2. Germline loops: CDR1 SNHLY, CDR2 FYNNEI. V was clipped by 5 bases and J by 0 bases; unmatched bases: 4. The CDR3 runs 17 residues. CDR3 in DNA: TGTGCCAGCAGTCTGACTAGCGGGAGGGCTAGCACAGATACGCAGTATTTT. Amino acid sequence: CASSLTSGRASTDTQYF.

There are a few counts of this clone. This CDR3 reads CASTPIRGAGSGELFF. The CDR3 DNA is TGTGCCAGCACCCCCATTCGGGGGGCGGGTAGCGGGGAGCTGTTTTTT. The chain carries TRBV2 and TRBJ2-2; tentative D call: TRBD2 (7 bases). Trimming took off 7 bases at V and 7 bases at J, with 22 bases between the two ends. The germline V gene has CDR1 SNHLY and CDR2 FYNNEI. The CDR3 consists of 16 residues.

The chain couples TRBV21-1 to TRBJ2-4; the D call of TRBD2 is as the table states it, not checked on the DNA. TRBV21-1 is reported as a pseudogene. This CDR3 contains 21 residues. Here the CDR3 reads CASSGPRVDSGPQQIKNIQYF. The CDR3 nucleotides read TGTGCCAGCAGCGGGCCGAGGGTGGACTCCGGGCCTCAACAAATCAAAAACATTCAGTACTTC.

The chain is built from TRBV25-1 and TRBJ2-6, with a possible D match to TRBD1 (6 bases). The CDR3 contains 15 residues. Trimming took 3 bases from V and 4 from J, leaving 10 bases between them. The V gene's germline CDR1 is MGHDK and CDR2 SYGVNS. This chain's CDR3 is CASSDARGGANVLTF. CDR3 sequence (DNA): TGTGCCAGCAGTGATGCCAGGGGAGGGGCCAACGTCCTGACTTTC.

This clone was recorded a few times. The CDR3 loop is CASSLAGLANTGELFF. The DNA for the CDR3 is TGCGCCAGCAGCTTGGCCGGACTAGCCAACACCGGGGAGCTGTTTTTT. The rearrangement uses TRBV5-1 and TRBJ2-2; TRBD2 matches 8 bases. Looked up from germline, CDR1 is SGHRS and CDR2 is YFSETQ. The CDR3 length is 16 residues. With 0 bases clipped from V and 2 bases from J, the junction kept 3 bases outside the gene matches.

This clone was detected a few times. The chain combines TRBV9 with TRBJ1-2, with 7 bases aligning to TRBD1. CDR3 size: 16 residues. Germline trimming cut 4 bases from V and 4 bases from J; bases unmatched to any gene: 13. Germline V gene data show CDR1 as SGDLS and CDR2 as YYNGEE. CDR3 amino acids: CASSPRQGPALYGYTF. DNA of the CDR3: TGTGCCAGCAGCCCACGACAGGGACCGGCCCTCTATGGCTACACCTTC.

This clone showed up just once. The CDR3 nucleotides read TGTGCCAGCAGCTCCCCCAGCGGGAGGGCCACAGATACGCAGTATTTT. Translation: CASSSPSGRATDTQYF. The chain recombines TRBV7-9 with TRBJ2-3; 10 bases map to TRBD2. V was clipped by 4 bases and J by 2 bases; unmatched bases: 6. The CDR3 runs to 16 residues. Germline lookup yields CDR1 SEHNR and CDR2 FQNEAQ (reference sequence).

The chain has TRBV4-1 and TRBJ1-2; 8 bases are shared with TRBD1. Per the germline V gene, CDR1 is MGHRA and CDR2 is YSYEKL. The CDR3 extends over 15 amino acids. V dropped 1 base and J dropped 6; count of bases not matched to a gene: 7. The CDR3 nucleotides are TGCGCCAGCAGCCAAGTTGGGGACAGGCTCAATGGCTACACCTTC. This gives the protein CASSQVGDRLNGYTF.

V usage is TRBV19 and J usage is TRBJ2-7, with 7 nucleotides matching TRBD1. CDR3 length: 12 residues. The V gene's germline CDR1 is LNHDA and CDR2 SQIVND (reference sequence). This chain's CDR3 is CAKAGGAYEQYF. CDR3 coding DNA: TGTGCTAAGGCAGGGGGAGCCTACGAGCAGTACTTC.

As regards this clone: Mismatch with germline at one junction end may stem from a read error. This chain links TRBV7-7 with TRBJ2-7, with 9 bases fitting TRBD1. This CDR3 region has 16 residues. CDR1 is SSHAT, CDR2 FNYEAQ, per germline (reference sequence). CDR3 in amino acids: CASSLGPDRGSYEQYF. CDR3 DNA sequence: TGTGCTAGCAGCTTAGGGCCGGACAGGGGTTCCTACGAGCAGTACTTC.

A single count supports this clone. The chain couples TRBV28 to TRBJ2-7; 9 nucleotides align to TRBD1. The CDR3 is 14 residues long. The V gene end was trimmed by 6 bases and the J gene end by 6 bases; junction bases not matched to a gene: 9. From germline, CDR1 is MDHEN and CDR2 SYDVKM. DNA of the CDR3: TGTGCCAGCAGGCCCCCGGGACAGGGTCTCGAGCAGTACTTC. It codes for CASRPPGQGLEQYF.

In DNA, the CDR3 is TGTGCCAGCAGCTTAGCAGGGGGCATCGACGAGCAGTACTTC. This sequence encodes CASSLAGGIDEQYF. The V and J genes are TRBV11-3 and TRBJ2-7; TRBD1 aligns across 8 bases. With 1 base clipped from V and 5 bases from J, the junction kept 4 bases outside the gene matches. The CDR3 length is 14 residues. Germline CDR1 SGHNT, CDR2 YENEEA.

The chain employs TRBV7-6 and TRBJ2-7; 9 positions match TRBD1. The CDR3 runs to 15 residues. Trimming cost V 4 bases and J 5 bases; bases outside gene matches: 9. Looked up from germline, CDR1 is SGHVS and CDR2 is FNYEAQ. CDR3 in DNA: TGTGCCAGCAGCTCTAGTCGGACAGGGGACCACGAGCAGTACTTC. Translation gives CASSSSRTGDHEQYF.

Turning to this clone: Since the CDR3 does not end with the conserved phenylalanine or tryptophan, this likely comes from a read error. The chain links TRBV25-1 to TRBJ2-7; D not certain. V dropped 3 bases and J dropped 7 bases, with 13 bases sitting between them. The length of the CDR3 is 13 residues. Germline values: CDR1 MGHDK, CDR2 SYGVNS. In nucleotides, the CDR3 is TGTGCCAGCAGTGATGCCGCAGCCTGGGAGCAGTACCTC. It encodes CASSDAAAWEQYL.

This chain connects TRBV19 to TRBJ1-3; D is possibly TRBD1 (5 bases). Trimming removed 3 bases at V and 2 bases at J, with 8 bases between. CDR1 and CDR2 from the germline V gene are LNHDA and SQIVND (reference sequence). The CDR3 totals 14 residues. CDR3 loop: CASSIYRTGNTIYF. CDR3 in DNA: TGTGCCAGTAGTATTTACAGGACTGGAAACACCATATATTTT. Together with reference TRBV19 and TRBJ1-3, the CDR3 gives the full variable domain: DGGITQSPKYLFRKEGQNVTLSCEQNLNHDAMYWYRQDPGQGLRLIYYSQIVNDFQKGDIAEGYSVSREKKESFPLTVTSAQKNPTAFYLCASSIYRTGNTIYFGEGSWLTVV.

The chain recombines TRBV5-6 with TRBJ2-3, with D possibly TRBD1 on 5 matching bases. The V gene's germline CDR1 is SGHDT and CDR2 YYEEEE. The length of the CDR3 is 16 residues. Trimming removed 0 bases at V and 2 bases at J, with 13 bases between. This CDR3 reads CASSLVRVQHTDTQYF. CDR3 coding DNA: TGTGCCAGCAGCTTGGTCAGGGTCCAGCACACAGATACGCAGTATTTT.

The count of this clone is one. CDR3 DNA sequence: TGTGCCAGTCGGTTAAGCGGGAGTAGAAGCACAGATACGCAGTATTTT. Amino acids: CASRLSGSRSTDTQYF. The gene calls are TRBV6-6 and TRBJ2-3; 8 positions match TRBD2. The J segment lost 0 bases and the V segment lost 9 bases, leaving 11 bases of the junction unmatched. There are 16 residues in the CDR3. Looked up from germline, CDR1 is MNHNY and CDR2 is SVGAGI (reference sequence).

The chain couples TRBV29-1 to TRBJ2-1; the D gene is possibly TRBD2 (6 bases). Trimming cost V 7 bases and J 4 bases, with 8 bases left between them. The CDR3 is made up of 11 amino acids. Germline assignment: CDR1 SQVTM and CDR2 ANQGSEA. The CDR3 reads CSAGTYNEQFF. The CDR3 nucleotides are TGCAGCGCTGGGACTTACAATGAGCAGTTCTTC.

V gene TRBV5-1 combines with J gene TRBJ2-1; the match to TRBD2 covers 15 bases. The CDR3 runs to 17 residues. In germline, CDR1 is SGHRS, CDR2 YFSETQ. With V trimmed by 4 bases and J by 5 bases, 7 bases remained unmatched. CDR3 nucleotides: TGCGCCAGCAGCCCACGGACTAGCGGGAGGGTTAACAATGAGCAGTTCTTC. Translation: CASSPRTSGRVNNEQFF.

A few counts support this clone. The chain employs TRBV10-3 and TRBJ1-1, with 9 bases aligning to TRBD1. This CDR3 has 17 residues. The germline V gene encodes CDR1 ENHRY and CDR2 SYGVKD. Trimming cost V 2 bases and J 5 bases; bases outside gene matches: 12. CDR3 amino acids: CAISEIPSQGARTEAFF. The CDR3 coding sequence is TGTGCCATCAGTGAGATCCCGTCACAGGGGGCGCGGACTGAAGCTTTCTTT.

The chain uses TRBV5-1 and TRBJ1-1; 7 nucleotides match TRBD1. Germline V gene lookup returns CDR1 SGHRS and CDR2 YFSETQ. V lost 1 base, J lost 2 bases, and 2 bases stayed unmatched. CDR3 size: 14 residues. In nucleotides, the CDR3 is TGCGCCAGCAGCTTGTGGGACAGCAACACTGAAGCTTTCTTT. Protein sequence: CASSLWDSNTEAFF.

The chain combines TRBV6-1 with TRBJ1-3; D uncertain. This CDR3 region has 17 residues. Trimming took off 4 bases at V and 7 bases at J, with 23 bases between the two ends. Germline CDR1 MNHNS, CDR2 SASEGT. The CDR3, as DNA: TGTGCCAGCAGTGTAATTCCTCGGACTGGAGTAGCTAACACCATATATTTT. It is translated as CASSVIPRTGVANTIYF.

CDR3 sequence: CASSLEAGGRGYTF. CDR3 nucleotide sequence: TGTGCCAGCAGCTTAGAGGCAGGGGGTAGGGGCTACACCTTC. The chain recombines TRBV7-2 with TRBJ1-2, with TRBD1 matching 7 bases. Germline lookup yields CDR1 SGHTA and CDR2 FQGNSA. CDR3 length: 14 residues. The V and J ends lost 1 base and 8 bases, in that order; junction bases with no gene match: 7.

This chain connects TRBV11-2 to TRBJ2-7; the D gene is possibly TRBD2 (6 bases). V was shortened by 7 bases and J by 7 bases, with 17 bases between the two germline ends. Germline V lookup: CDR1 SGHAT, CDR2 FQNNGV. This CDR3 is 13 amino acids long. In DNA form, the CDR3 reads TGTGCCAGCACCCCAGCGGGCAGTTCTGAGCAGTACTTC. It translates to CASTPAGSSEQYF.